These 10 T cell receptor beta chains were sequenced from one sample in a study of technical replicates of blood from a few donors. Measured with immunoSEQ multiplex PCR; TCRdb has only the in-frame clones, and not every one. Here the sample spans around 80,000 clones, 95% to 98% being singletons. The sample was T cells isolated from PBMCs. The receptors were gathered from a human donor in good health.

This chain joins TRBV5-1 and TRBJ2-1; D unclear. The germline CDR1 and CDR2 sequences are SGHRS and YFSETQ. This CDR3 spans 15 amino acids. V shed 2 bases and J shed 0 bases, with 9 bases lying between them. This chain's CDR3 is CASSLESGSYNEQFF. The CDR3 DNA reads TGCGCCAGCAGCTTAGAGTCGGGCTCCTACAATGAGCAGTTCTTC.

The chain employs TRBV28 and TRBJ1-3; 10 bases agree with TRBD1. Germline CDR1 reads MDHEN; CDR2 reads SYDVKM. Germline trimming cut 6 bases from V and 3 bases from J; bases unmatched to any gene: 2. The CDR3 loop spans 14 amino acids. The CDR3: CASSRDRGGNTIYF. As DNA, the CDR3 is TGTGCCAGCAGCCGGGACAGGGGTGGAAACACCATATATTTT.

This chain connects TRBV7-9 to TRBJ1-5, with 7 bases that match TRBD1. The J segment lost 3 bases and the V segment lost 2 bases, leaving 7 bases of the junction unmatched. Looked up from germline, CDR1 is SEHNR and CDR2 is FQNEAQ (reference sequence). The CDR3 length is 16 residues. The CDR3 nucleotides read TGTGCCAGCAGCTTAAGAGGGGACAGTCTCAATCAGCCCCAGCATTTT. It codes for CASSLRGDSLNQPQHF.

The chain is built from TRBV7-9 and TRBJ1-5; D perhaps matches TRBD1 (5 bases). V lost 6 bases, J lost 3 bases, and 12 bases lay in between. Per the germline V gene, CDR1 is SEHNR and CDR2 is FQNEAQ (reference sequence). The CDR3 sequence is 14 residues long. The CDR3 is CASSRGGDNQPQHF. Here the CDR3 DNA reads TGTGCCAGCAGTCGGGGGGGGGACAATCAGCCCCAGCATTTT.

This sequence joins TRBV5-1 and TRBJ2-2, with TRBD1 matching 8 bases. CDR1 and CDR2 from the germline V gene are SGHRS and YFSETQ. V lost 4 bases and J lost 2; bases outside the gene matches: 4. This CDR3 has 15 residues. CDR3 nucleotide sequence: TGCGCCAGCAGCGGCGACAGGGGCAACACCGGGGAGCTGTTTTTT. Translating it yields CASSGDRGNTGELFF.

V gene TRBV5-1 combines with J gene TRBJ1-6, with 7 nucleotides matching TRBD1. Losses at the gene ends were 0 bases for V and 3 bases for J; bases not matched to a gene: 3. There are 16 residues in the CDR3. The V gene's germline CDR1 is SGHRS and CDR2 YFSETQ. CDR3 sequence: CASSLEGTDYNSPLHF. In DNA form, the CDR3 reads TGCGCCAGCAGCTTGGAAGGGACAGACTATAATTCACCCCTCCACTTT.

The V and J genes are TRBV6-5 and TRBJ2-1; TRBD1 agrees at 8 bases. CDR3 length equals 14 residues. The V gene's germline CDR1 is MNHEY and CDR2 SVGAGI. V lost 7 bases to trimming and J lost 7 bases; unmatched junction nucleotides: 9. CDR3 nucleotides: TGTGCCAGCACCCTCTCGACAGGGGTAAATGAGCAGTTCTTC. Its translation: CASTLSTGVNEQFF.

The V and J genes are TRBV2 and TRBJ2-1; 8 nucleotides align to TRBD1. CDR1 is SNHLY and CDR2 is FYNNEI in the germline V gene. Losses at the gene ends were 6 bases for V and 14 bases for J; bases not matched to a gene: 24. The CDR3 covers 17 residues. This CDR3 is CASSSTNPGTGNFVEFF. The CDR3 region has the DNA TGTGCCAGCAGCTCTACCAACCCGGGGACAGGTAATTTTGTAGAGTTCTTC.

This clone was seen a single time. The chain has TRBV28 and TRBJ1-2, with 8 bases fitting TRBD1. Germline V gives CDR1 MDHEN, CDR2 SYDVKM. This CDR3 region has 16 residues. Losses at the gene ends were 5 bases for V and 1 base for J; bases not matched to a gene: 9. CDR3 nucleotide sequence: TGTGCCAGCAGTCCTAGGACAGGGTCGCATAACTATGGCTACACCTTC. Encoded protein: CASSPRTGSHNYGYTF.

The chain is built from TRBV2 and TRBJ1-1, with 7 bases fitting TRBD1. The CDR3 length is 16 residues. The J segment lost 0 bases and the V segment lost 4 bases, leaving 8 bases of the junction unmatched. Germline assignment: CDR1 SNHLY and CDR2 FYNNEI. The CDR3 region is CASSGVTGPMNTEAFF. Here the CDR3 DNA reads TGTGCCAGCAGTGGGGTGACAGGGCCTATGAACACTGAAGCTTTCTTT.